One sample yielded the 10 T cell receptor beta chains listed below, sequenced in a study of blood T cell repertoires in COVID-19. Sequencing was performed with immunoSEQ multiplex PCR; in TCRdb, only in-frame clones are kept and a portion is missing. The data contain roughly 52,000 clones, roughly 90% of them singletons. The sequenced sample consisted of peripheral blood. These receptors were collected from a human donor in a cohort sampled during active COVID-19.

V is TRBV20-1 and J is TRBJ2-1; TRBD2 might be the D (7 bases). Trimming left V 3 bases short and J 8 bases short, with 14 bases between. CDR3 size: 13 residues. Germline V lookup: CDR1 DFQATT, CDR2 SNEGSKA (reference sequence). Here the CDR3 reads CSASGGGRYEQFF. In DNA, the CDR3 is TGCAGTGCTAGTGGGGGGGGCCGATATGAGCAGTTCTTC.

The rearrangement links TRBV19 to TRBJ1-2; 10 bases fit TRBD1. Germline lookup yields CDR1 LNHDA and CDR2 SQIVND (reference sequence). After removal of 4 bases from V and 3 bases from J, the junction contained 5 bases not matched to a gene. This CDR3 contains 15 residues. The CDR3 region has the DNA TGTGCCAGTAGTAGTGGGACAGGGGTCGACTATGGCTACACCTTC. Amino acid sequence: CASSSGTGVDYGYTF.

This CDR3 reads CASSPLAGTRDEQYF. The CDR3 region has the DNA TGCGCCAGCAGCCCGCTAGCCGGGACTAGAGACGAGCAGTACTTC. The rearrangement links TRBV4-1 to TRBJ2-7; 8 nucleotides agree with TRBD2. The CDR3 totals 15 residues. The ends lost 4 bases at V and 5 bases at J; junction bases unmatched: 10. In germline, CDR1 is MGHRA, CDR2 YSYEKL.

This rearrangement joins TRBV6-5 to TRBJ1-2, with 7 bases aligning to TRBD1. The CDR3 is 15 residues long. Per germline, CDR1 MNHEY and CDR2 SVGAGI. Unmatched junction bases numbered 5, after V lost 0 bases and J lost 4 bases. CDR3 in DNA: TGTGCCAGCAGTTACTCGACAGGGTTGGGCTATGGCTACACCTTC. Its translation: CASSYSTGLGYGYTF.

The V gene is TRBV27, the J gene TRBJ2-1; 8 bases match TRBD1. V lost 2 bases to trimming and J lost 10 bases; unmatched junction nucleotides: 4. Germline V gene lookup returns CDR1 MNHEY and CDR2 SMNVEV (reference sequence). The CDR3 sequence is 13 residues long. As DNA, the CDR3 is TGTGCCAGCAGTTTAAGCAGGGGGCGCGAGCAGTTCTTC. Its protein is CASSLSRGREQFF.

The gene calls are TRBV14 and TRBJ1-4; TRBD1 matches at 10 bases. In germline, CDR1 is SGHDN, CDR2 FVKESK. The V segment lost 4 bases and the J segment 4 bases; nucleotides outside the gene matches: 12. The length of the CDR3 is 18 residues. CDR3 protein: CASSREPGQGPFNEKLFF. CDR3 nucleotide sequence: TGTGCCAGCAGCCGAGAACCGGGACAGGGGCCCTTTAATGAAAAACTGTTTTTT. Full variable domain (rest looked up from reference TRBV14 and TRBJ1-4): EAGVTQFPSHSVIEKGQTVTLRCDPISGHDNLYWYRRVMGKEIKFLLHFVKESKQDESGMPNNRFLAERTGGTYSTLKVQPAELEDSGVYFCASSREPGQGPFNEKLFFGSGTQLSVL.

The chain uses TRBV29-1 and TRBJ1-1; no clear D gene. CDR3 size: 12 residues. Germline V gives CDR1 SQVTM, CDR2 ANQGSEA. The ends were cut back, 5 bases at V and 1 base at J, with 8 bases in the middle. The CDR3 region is CSVTRSNTEAFF. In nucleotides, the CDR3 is TGCAGCGTTACCAGATCGAACACTGAAGCTTTCTTT. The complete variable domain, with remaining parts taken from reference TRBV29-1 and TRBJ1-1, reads SAVISQKPSRDICQRGTSLTIQCQVDSQVTMMFWYRQQPGQSLTLIATANQGSEATYESGFVIDKFPISRPNLTFSTLTVSNMSPEDSSIYLCSVTRSNTEAFFGQGTRLTVV.

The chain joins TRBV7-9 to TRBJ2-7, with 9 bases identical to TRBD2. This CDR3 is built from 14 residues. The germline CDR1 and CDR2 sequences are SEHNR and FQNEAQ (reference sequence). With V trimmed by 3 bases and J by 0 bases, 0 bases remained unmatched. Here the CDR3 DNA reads TGTGCCAGCAGCTTTAGCGGGGGCTCCTACGAGCAGTACTTC. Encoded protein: CASSFSGGSYEQYF.

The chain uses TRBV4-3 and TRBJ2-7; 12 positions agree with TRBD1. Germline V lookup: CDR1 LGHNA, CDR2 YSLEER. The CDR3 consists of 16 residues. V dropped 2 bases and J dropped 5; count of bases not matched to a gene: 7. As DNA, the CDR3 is TGCGCCAGCAGCCAAAATGGGGGGACAGGGGGCCACGAGCAGTACTTC. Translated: CASSQNGGTGGHEQYF.

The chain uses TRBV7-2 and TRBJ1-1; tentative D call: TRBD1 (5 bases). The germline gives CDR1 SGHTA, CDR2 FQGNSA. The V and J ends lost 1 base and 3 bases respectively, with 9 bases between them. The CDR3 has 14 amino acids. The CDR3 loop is CASSLERQYTEAFF. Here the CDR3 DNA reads TGTGCCAGCAGCTTAGAACGACAGTACACTGAAGCTTTCTTT.